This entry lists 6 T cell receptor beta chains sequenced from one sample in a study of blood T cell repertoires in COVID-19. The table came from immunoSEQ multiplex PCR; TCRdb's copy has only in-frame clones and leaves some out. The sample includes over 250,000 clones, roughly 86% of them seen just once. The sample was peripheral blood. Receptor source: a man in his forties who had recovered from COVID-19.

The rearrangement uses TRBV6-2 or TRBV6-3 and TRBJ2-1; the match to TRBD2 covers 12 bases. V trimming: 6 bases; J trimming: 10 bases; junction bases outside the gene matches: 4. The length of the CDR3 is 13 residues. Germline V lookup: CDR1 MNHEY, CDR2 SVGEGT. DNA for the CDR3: TGTGCCAGCAGCTCACTAGCGGGGGGCGAGCAGTTCTTC. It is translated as CASSSLAGGEQFF.

This CDR3 is CASSLPGQNTEAFF. CDR3 coding DNA: TGTGCCAGCAGCCTCCCCGGACAGAACACTGAAGCTTTCTTT. The chain uses TRBV6-5 and TRBJ1-1; possibly TRBD1 for D (5 bases). V was trimmed by 6 bases and J by 1 base, leaving 12 bases between them. Germline V gives CDR1 MNHEY, CDR2 SVGAGI. The CDR3 runs 14 residues.

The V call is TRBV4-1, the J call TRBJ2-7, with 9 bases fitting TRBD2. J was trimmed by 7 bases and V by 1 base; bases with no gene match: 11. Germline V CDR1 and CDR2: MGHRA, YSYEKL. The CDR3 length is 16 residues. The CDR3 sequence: CASSQAPLAGSGEQYF. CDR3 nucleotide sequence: TGCGCCAGCAGCCAAGCCCCGCTAGCGGGGTCGGGAGAGCAGTACTTC.

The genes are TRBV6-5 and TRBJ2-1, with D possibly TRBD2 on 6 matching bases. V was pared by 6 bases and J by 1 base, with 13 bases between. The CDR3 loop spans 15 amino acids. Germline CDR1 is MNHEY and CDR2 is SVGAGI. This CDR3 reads CASSPLSGSYNEQFF. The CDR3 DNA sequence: TGTGCCAGCAGCCCCCTTAGCGGATCCTACAATGAGCAGTTCTTC.

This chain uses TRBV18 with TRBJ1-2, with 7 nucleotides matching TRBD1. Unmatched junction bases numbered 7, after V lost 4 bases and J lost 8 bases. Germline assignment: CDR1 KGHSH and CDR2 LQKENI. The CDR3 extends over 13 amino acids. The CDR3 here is CASSRSTGEGYTF. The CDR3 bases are TGTGCCAGCTCACGTTCTACAGGGGAAGGCTACACCTTC.

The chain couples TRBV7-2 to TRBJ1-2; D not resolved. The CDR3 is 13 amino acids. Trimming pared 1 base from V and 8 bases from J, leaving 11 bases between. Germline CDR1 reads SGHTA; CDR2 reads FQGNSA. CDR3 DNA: TGTGCCAGCAGCTTAGGGCAGGCCGAAGGCTACACCTTC. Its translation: CASSLGQAEGYTF. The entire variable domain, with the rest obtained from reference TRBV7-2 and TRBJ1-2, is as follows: GAGVSQSPSNKVTEKGKDVELRCDPISGHTALYWYRQSLGQGLEFLIYFQGNSAPDKSGLPSDRFSAERTGGSVSTLTIQRTQQEDSAVYLCASSLGQAEGYTFGSGTRLTVV.